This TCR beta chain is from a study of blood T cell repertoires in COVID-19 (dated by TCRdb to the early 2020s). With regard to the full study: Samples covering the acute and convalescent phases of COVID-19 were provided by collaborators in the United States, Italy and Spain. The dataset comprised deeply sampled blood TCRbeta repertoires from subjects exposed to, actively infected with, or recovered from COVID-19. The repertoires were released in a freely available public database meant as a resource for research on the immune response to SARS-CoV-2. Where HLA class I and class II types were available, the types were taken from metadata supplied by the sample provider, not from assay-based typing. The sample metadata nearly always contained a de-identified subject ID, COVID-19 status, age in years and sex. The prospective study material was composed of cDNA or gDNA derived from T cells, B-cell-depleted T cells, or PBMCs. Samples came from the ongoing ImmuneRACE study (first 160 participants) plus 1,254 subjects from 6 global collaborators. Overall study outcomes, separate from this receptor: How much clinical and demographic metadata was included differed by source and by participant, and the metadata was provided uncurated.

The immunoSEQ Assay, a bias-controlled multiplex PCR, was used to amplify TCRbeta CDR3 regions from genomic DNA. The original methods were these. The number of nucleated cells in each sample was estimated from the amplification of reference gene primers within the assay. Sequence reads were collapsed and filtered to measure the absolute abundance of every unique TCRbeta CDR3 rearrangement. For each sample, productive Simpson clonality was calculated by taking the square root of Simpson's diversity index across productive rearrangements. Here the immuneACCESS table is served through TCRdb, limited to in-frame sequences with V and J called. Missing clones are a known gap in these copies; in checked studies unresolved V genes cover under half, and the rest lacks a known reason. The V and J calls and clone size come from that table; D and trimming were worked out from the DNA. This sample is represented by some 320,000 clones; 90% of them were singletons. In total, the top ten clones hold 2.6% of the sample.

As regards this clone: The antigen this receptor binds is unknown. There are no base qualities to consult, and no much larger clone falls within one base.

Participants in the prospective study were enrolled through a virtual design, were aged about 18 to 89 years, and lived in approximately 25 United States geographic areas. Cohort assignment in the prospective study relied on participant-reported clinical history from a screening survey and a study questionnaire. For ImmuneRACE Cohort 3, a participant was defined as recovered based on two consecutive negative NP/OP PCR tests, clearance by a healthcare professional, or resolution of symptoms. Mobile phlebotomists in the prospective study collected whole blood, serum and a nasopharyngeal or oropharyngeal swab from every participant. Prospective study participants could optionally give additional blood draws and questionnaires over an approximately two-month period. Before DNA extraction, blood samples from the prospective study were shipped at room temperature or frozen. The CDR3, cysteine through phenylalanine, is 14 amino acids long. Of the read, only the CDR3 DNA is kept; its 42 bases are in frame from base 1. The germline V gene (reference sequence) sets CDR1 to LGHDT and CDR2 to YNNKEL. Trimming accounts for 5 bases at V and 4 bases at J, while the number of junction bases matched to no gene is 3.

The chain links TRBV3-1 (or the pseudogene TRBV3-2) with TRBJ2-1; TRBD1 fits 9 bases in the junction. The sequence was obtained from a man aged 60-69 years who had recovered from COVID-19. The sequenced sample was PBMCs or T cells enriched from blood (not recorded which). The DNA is TGTGCCAGCAGCGAGGGACAGGGATACAATGAGCAGTTCTTC. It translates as CASSEGQGYNEQFF.